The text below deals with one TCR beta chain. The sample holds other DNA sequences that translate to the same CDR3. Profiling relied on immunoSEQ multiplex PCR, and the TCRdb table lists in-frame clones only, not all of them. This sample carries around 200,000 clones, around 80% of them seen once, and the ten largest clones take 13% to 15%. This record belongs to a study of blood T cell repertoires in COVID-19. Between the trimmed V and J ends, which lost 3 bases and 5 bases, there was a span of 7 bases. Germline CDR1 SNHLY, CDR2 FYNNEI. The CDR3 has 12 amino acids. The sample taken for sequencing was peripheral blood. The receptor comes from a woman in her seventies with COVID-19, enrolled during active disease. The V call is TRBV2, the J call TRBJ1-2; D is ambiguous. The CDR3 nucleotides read TGTGCCAGCAGTGAGGGCGCGTATGGCTACACCTTC. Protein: CASSEGAYGYTF.